A single sample gave rise to the 7 T cell receptor beta chains below, sequenced in a study of blood T cell repertoires in COVID-19 (dated by TCRdb to the early 2020s). The library was generated by the immunoSEQ multiplex PCR assay. Sourced from immuneACCESS, this table was stored by TCRdb with only in-frame sequences that have V and J called. A share of the clones is absent; for the studies checked, an unresolved V gene accounts for under half, and the remainder has no known explanation. In all, the sample holds roughly 480,000 clones, and roughly 87% of those were seen once. The ten largest make up about 0.91% of the sample. The specimen was peripheral blood. Receptors were obtained from a man aged 18-30 years with COVID-19, enrolled during active disease.

To note about this clone: Germline and junction disagree at one end, which may indicate a read error. CDR3 sequence (DNA): TGTGCTAGCAGCTTAGACAGCGGGGCCTACAATGAGCAGTTCTTC. Residues: CASSLDSGAYNEQFF. V and J are TRBV7-7 and TRBJ2-1, with 7 bases aligning to TRBD2. The germline V gene encodes CDR1 SSHAT and CDR2 FNYEAQ (reference sequence). This CDR3 comprises 15 residues.

The chain is built from TRBV6-5 and TRBJ1-4, with 9 bases identical to TRBD1. Trimming removed 9 bases from V and 4 bases from J; junction bases left unmatched: 3. CDR3 length equals 13 residues. CDR1 is MNHEY and CDR2 is SVGAGI in the germline V gene. CDR3 nucleotide sequence: TGTGCCAGTCAGGACAGGGGTAATGAAAAACTGTTTTTT. Residues: CASQDRGNEKLFF.

V and J are TRBV7-2 and TRBJ2-1; 9 nucleotides agree with TRBD2. J lost 1 base, V lost 5 bases, and 3 bases had no gene match. Germline CDR1 SGHTA, CDR2 FQGNSA. This CDR3 has 15 amino acids. The CDR3 DNA sequence: TGTGCCAGCAGCGCTGGACTAGCGTCCTACAATGAGCAGTTCTTC. Translation: CASSAGLASYNEQFF.

The chain employs TRBV5-1 and TRBJ2-5; 8 bases are a match to TRBD2. Germline CDR1 is SGHRS and CDR2 is YFSETQ. With 1 base clipped from V and 2 bases from J, the junction kept 4 bases outside the gene matches. This CDR3 region has 15 residues. CDR3 loop: CASSLLGGGQETQYF. As DNA, the CDR3 is TGCGCCAGCAGCTTGTTGGGCGGGGGGCAAGAGACCCAGTACTTC.

The V and J genes are TRBV19 and TRBJ1-2; weak D call: TRBD1 (5 bases). Germline values: CDR1 LNHDA, CDR2 SQIVND (reference sequence). This CDR3 has 14 residues. Trimming removed 5 bases from V and 4 bases from J, with 14 bases in between. CDR3 in DNA: TGTGCCAGTAGTGAAATACAGGAGTCCTATGGCTACACCTTC. Translation gives CASSEIQESYGYTF.

The V and J genes are TRBV5-6 and TRBJ2-1, with TRBD2 matching over 8 bases. The trim removed 0 bases at V and 3 bases at J, leaving 2 bases unmatched. CDR3 size: 15 residues. Germline V CDR1 and CDR2: SGHDT, YYEEEE. As DNA, the CDR3 is TGTGCCAGCAGCTTGGTGACTAGCGTCTACAATGAGCAGTTCTTC. It specifies CASSLVTSVYNEQFF.

The chain couples TRBV5-4 to TRBJ2-1; 7 bases fit TRBD2. The V gene end was trimmed by 2 bases and the J gene end by 9 bases; junction bases not matched to a gene: 8. The CDR3 spans 14 residues. The germline CDR1 and CDR2 sequences are SGHNT and YYREEE (reference sequence). The CDR3 region has the DNA TGTGCCAGCAGCTTTGCGGGAGCACTGACTGAGCAGTTCTTC. It specifies CASSFAGALTEQFF.